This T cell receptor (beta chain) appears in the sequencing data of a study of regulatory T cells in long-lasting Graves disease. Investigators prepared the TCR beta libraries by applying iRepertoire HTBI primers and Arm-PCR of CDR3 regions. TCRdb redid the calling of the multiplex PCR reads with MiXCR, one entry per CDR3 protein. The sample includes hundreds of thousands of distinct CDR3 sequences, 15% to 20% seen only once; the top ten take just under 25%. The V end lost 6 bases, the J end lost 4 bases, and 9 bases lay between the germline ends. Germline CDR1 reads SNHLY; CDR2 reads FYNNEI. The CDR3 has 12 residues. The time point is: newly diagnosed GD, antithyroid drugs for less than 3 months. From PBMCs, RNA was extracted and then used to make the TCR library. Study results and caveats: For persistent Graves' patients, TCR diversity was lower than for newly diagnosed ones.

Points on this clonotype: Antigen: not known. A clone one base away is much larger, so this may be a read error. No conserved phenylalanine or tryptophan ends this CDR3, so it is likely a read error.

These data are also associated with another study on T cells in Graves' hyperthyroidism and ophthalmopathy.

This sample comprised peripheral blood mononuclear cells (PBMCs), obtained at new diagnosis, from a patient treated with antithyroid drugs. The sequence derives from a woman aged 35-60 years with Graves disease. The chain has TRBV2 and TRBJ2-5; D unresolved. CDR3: CASRLGLETQYL. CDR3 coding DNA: TGTGCCAGCAGGTTAGGGTTAGAGACCCAGTACCTC.